This T cell receptor beta chain was identified in a study of patients with pleural tuberculosis. Trimming took off 4 bases at V and 0 bases at J, with 13 bases between the two ends. Germline-derived CDR1 and CDR2 are GTSNPN and SVGIG (reference sequence). CDR3 size: 15 residues. In its sample, this clonotype was seen a few times. TCRdb reprocessed the reads via MiXCR and lists one record per CDR3 protein. This table has 40,000 to 55,000 distinct CDR3 sequences, 7.3% appearing once. This sequence joins TRBV30 and TRBJ2-1; tentative D call: TRBD2 (6 bases). This TCR derives from a human donor with pleural tuberculosis. DNA for the CDR3: TGTGCCTGGACCAGCGGGCTCCGCTCCTACAATGAGCAGTTCTTC. It yields the protein CAWTSGLRSYNEQFF. The full variable domain, with the rest looked up from reference TRBV30 and TRBJ2-1, is SQTIHQWPATLVQPVGSPLSLECTVEGTSNPNLYWYRQAAGRGLQLLFYSVGIGQISSEVPQNLSASRPQDRQFILSSKKLLLSDSGFYLCAWTSGLRSYNEQFFGPGTRLTVL.